What follows describes a single T cell receptor beta chain. This specimen belongs to a study of control samples from healthy donors and cancer patients. V lost 4 bases and J lost 6, with 13 bases in between. The CDR3 runs 13 residues. Per germline, CDR1 SGDLS and CDR2 YYNGEE. Sequencing was performed with immunoSEQ multiplex PCR; in TCRdb, only in-frame clones are kept and a portion is missing. The table includes 190,000 or so clones, over 80% detected once. This chain connects TRBV9 to TRBJ1-2, with D possibly being TRBD1 (5 bases). The sequence was obtained from a man younger than 30 in good health. Sequenced input: blood. The CDR3 DNA sequence: TGTGCCAGCAGCCAGGGAAGGGTCCATGGCTACACCTTC. Translation: CASSQGRVHGYTF.